Below, 28 T cell receptor beta chains from the same sample are listed, as sequenced in a study of high-grade serous ovarian cancer treatment subgroups. Repertoires were generated with immunoSEQ multiplex PCR, while TCRdb's copy carries only in-frame clones and drops some. In the table there are about 36,000 clones, 79% of which are singletons. Tumor samples were obtained before definitive surgery or chemotherapy. Specimen: tumor tissue. The receptors here all came from a human donor with high-grade serous ovarian cancer.

The rearrangement joins TRBV13 to TRBJ2-5; 8 bases are a match to TRBD2. The CDR3 length is 15 residues. Germline V lookup: CDR1 PRHDT, CDR2 FYEKMQ (reference sequence). J gave up 7 bases and V 6 bases, and 13 bases lay outside the gene matches. The CDR3 DNA reads TGTGCCAGCAGTCCCGGGGGGGTAGGGGAGAGGACCCAGTACTTC. It specifies CASSPGGVGERTQYF.

Only one count was recorded for this clone. The genes are TRBV2 and TRBJ2-5; D is unresolved. CDR1 and CDR2 from the germline V gene are SNHLY and FYNNEI. CDR3 length: 13 amino acids. V gave up 3 bases and J gave up 2 bases, with 7 bases separating them. The DNA of the CDR3 is TGTGCCAGCAGTGACCAAGGGCAAGAGACCCAGTACTTC. This sequence encodes CASSDQGQETQYF.

V is TRBV4-3 and J is TRBJ2-2, with 10 bases aligning to TRBD2. V shed 0 bases, J shed 1 base, and the junction held 8 bases outside the gene matches. The CDR3 spans 19 residues. CDR1 is LGHNA and CDR2 is YSLEER in the germline V gene. The CDR3 DNA follows: TGCGCCAGCAGCCAAGAAACTAGCGGGGTCCTCGTGAACACCGGGGAGCTGTTTTTT. It specifies CASSQETSGVLVNTGELFF.

V is TRBV10-1 and J is TRBJ1-5; 11 positions agree with TRBD1. This CDR3 is built from 20 residues. Germline CDR1 is WNHNN and CDR2 is SYGVQD (reference sequence). V gave up 4 bases and J gave up 0 bases; unmatched junction bases: 14. This CDR3 is CASSGNETDRGPDSNQPQHF. The CDR3 DNA reads as TGCGCCAGCAGTGGTAATGAGACGGACAGGGGGCCCGATAGCAATCAGCCCCAGCATTTT.

V and J are TRBV9 and TRBJ2-3; 16 bases fit TRBD2. CDR3 length equals 19 residues. V gave up 2 bases and J gave up 0 bases; unmatched junction bases: 6. Germline V gene lookup returns CDR1 SGDLS and CDR2 YYNGEE. CDR3 DNA: TGTGCCAGCAGCGTCGCACCGGGACTAGCGGGAGGGAGCACAGATACGCAGTATTTT. It translates to CASSVAPGLAGGSTDTQYF.

The chain is built from TRBV5-1 and TRBJ2-3; 9 bases match TRBD2. The germline CDR1 and CDR2 sequences are SGHRS and YFSETQ. The CDR3 is 18 amino acids. J lost 5 bases, V lost 4 bases, and 17 bases had no gene match. The CDR3 nucleotides are TGCGCCAGCAGCCTCGCTTCCTCCGGGACTAGCTTCGGAGATACGCAGTATTTT. Amino acids: CASSLASSGTSFGDTQYF.

The chain couples TRBV7-2 to TRBJ2-3, with a possible D match to TRBD2 (6 bases). The length of the CDR3 is 14 residues. Germline V lookup: CDR1 SGHTA, CDR2 FQGNSA. Trimming removed 2 bases from V and 1 base from J, with 7 bases in between. The CDR3 protein is CASSLSGGTDTQYF. The CDR3 DNA is TGTGCCAGCAGCTTATCGGGGGGCACAGATACGCAGTATTTT.

The V call is TRBV6-5, the J call TRBJ1-5; TRBD1 is a possible D gene (5 bases). Germline V gene sequence: CDR1 MNHEY, CDR2 SVGAGI. This CDR3 has 15 amino acids. Trimming removed 0 bases from V and 4 bases from J, with 10 bases in between. CDR3 amino acids: CASSYSRQGNQPQHF. CDR3 in DNA: TGTGCCAGCAGTTACTCGAGGCAGGGAAATCAGCCCCAGCATTTT.

The V and J genes are TRBV5-6 and TRBJ2-1, with 7 bases that match TRBD2. J lost 6 bases, V lost 2 bases, and 5 bases had no gene match. Germline-derived CDR1 and CDR2 are SGHDT and YYEEEE. The CDR3 runs to 14 residues. CDR3 in amino acids: CASSFTSVSNEQFF. CDR3 in DNA: TGTGCCAGCAGCTTCACTAGCGTAAGCAATGAGCAGTTCTTC.

The count of this clone is one. The rearrangement uses TRBV7-2 and TRBJ1-1; 7 bases fit TRBD1. The CDR3 sequence is 16 residues long. Germline lookup yields CDR1 SGHTA and CDR2 FQGNSA. V gave up 8 bases and J gave up 2 bases; unmatched junction bases: 14. CDR3 nucleotide sequence: TGTGCCAGCTCCAATTGGAGGGGGCGCGGAAACACTGAAGCTTTCTTT. Protein: CASSNWRGRGNTEAFF.

The V gene is TRBV18, the J gene TRBJ1-5; no clear D. The CDR3 consists of 16 residues. The ends were cut back, 1 base at V and 2 bases at J, with 12 bases in the middle. In germline, CDR1 is KGHSH, CDR2 LQKENI. The CDR3 here is CASSPLGVHRNQPQHF. The CDR3 DNA sequence: TGTGCCAGCTCACCACTCGGTGTACACCGCAATCAGCCCCAGCATTTT.

The J gene is TRBJ2-4, the V gene TRBV9; D assignment may be TRBD1 or TRBD2 (6 bases each). V was trimmed by 2 bases and J by 8 bases, leaving 14 bases between them. This CDR3 is 14 amino acids long. From germline, CDR1 is SGDLS and CDR2 YYNGEE. This CDR3 is CASSVLGGLDIQYF. The CDR3, as DNA: TGTGCCAGCAGCGTTTTAGGGGGGCTGGACATTCAGTACTTC.

This clone is medium-sized. This chain links TRBV10-3 with TRBJ1-2; no reliable D call. CDR3 length equals 18 residues. V was pared by 3 bases and J by 4 bases, with 24 bases between. Germline V CDR1 and CDR2: ENHRY, SYGVKD. CDR3 DNA sequence: TGTGCCATCAGTGACCCTGAGGGAATTGGTACCCCCACCTATGGCTACACCTTC. This gives the protein CAISDPEGIGTPTYGYTF.

This clone was found a few times. The gene calls are TRBV14 and TRBJ2-7; the D is unclear. The V gene lost 5 bases and the J gene lost 1 base, with 9 bases spanning the gap. Per germline, CDR1 SGHDN and CDR2 FVKESK. The CDR3 totals 13 residues. The CDR3 loop reads CASSSSISYEQYF. In DNA, the CDR3 is TGTGCCAGCAGCTCCTCCATTTCCTACGAGCAGTACTTC. Full variable domain (outside the CDR3, taken from reference TRBV14 and TRBJ2-7): EAGVTQFPSHSVIEKGQTVTLRCDPISGHDNLYWYRRVMGKEIKFLLHFVKESKQDESGMPNNRFLAERTGGTYSTLKVQPAELEDSGVYFCASSSSISYEQYFGPGTRLTVT.

The chain combines TRBV4-2 with TRBJ1-4; no reliable D call. Germline-derived CDR1 and CDR2 are LGHNA and YNFKEQ. The CDR3 runs 15 residues. Trimming removed 1 base from V and 8 bases from J, with 14 bases in between. CDR3 nucleotides: TGTGCCAGCAGCCAAGGGAGGGAGGGTAGGGAAAAACTGTTTTTT. It yields the protein CASSQGREGREKLFF.

The chain has TRBV2 and TRBJ2-5; 7 nucleotides agree with TRBD1. Germline CDR1 and CDR2: SNHLY and FYNNEI. Trimming removed 6 bases from V and 2 bases from J; junction bases left unmatched: 6. The CDR3 runs 14 residues. Here the CDR3 DNA reads TGTGCCAGCAGCCCAACAGGGGTGCAAGAGACCCAGTACTTC. It translates to CASSPTGVQETQYF.

This chain connects TRBV9 to TRBJ2-7; either TRBD1 or TRBD2 may supply D (5 bases each). The V end was cut by 1 base, the J end by 2 bases, with 10 bases between. The CDR3 runs to 14 residues. Germline loops: CDR1 SGDLS, CDR2 YYNGEE. CDR3 nucleotide sequence: TGTGCCAGCAGCGTATGGGACGGCCCCTACGAGCAGTACTTC. The encoded protein is CASSVWDGPYEQYF.

This chain joins TRBV18 and TRBJ1-1; TRBD1 is a possible D gene (5 bases). The CDR3 has 15 residues. Germline V gives CDR1 KGHSH, CDR2 LQKENI. The ends were cut back, 1 base at V and 3 bases at J, with 12 bases in the middle. The CDR3 nucleotides are TGTGCCAGCTCACCACGGAGGGACCTAGACACTGAAGCTTTCTTT. Translated, it gives CASSPRRDLDTEAFF.

This clone was recorded only once. The chain is built from TRBV29-1 and TRBJ2-3, with a weak D call TRBD2 (5 bases). Trimming removed 1 base at V and 2 bases at J, with 13 bases between. The CDR3 runs 15 residues. In germline, CDR1 is SQVTM, CDR2 ANQGSEA. CDR3 residues: CSVEVNRGITDTQYF. In DNA, the CDR3 is TGCAGCGTTGAAGTTAATCGGGGTATCACAGATACGCAGTATTTT.

The chain joins TRBV7-3 to TRBJ1-1, with D hard to call. The CDR3 runs 16 residues. V was trimmed by 5 bases and J by 0 bases, leaving 16 bases between them. Germline CDR1 and CDR2: SGHTA and FQGTGA. The CDR3 loop is CASSALVPLMNTEAFF. The CDR3 DNA reads TGTGCCAGCAGCGCCTTAGTGCCGCTGATGAACACTGAAGCTTTCTTT.

The rearrangement joins TRBV9 to TRBJ2-5, with TRBD2 identical over 11 bases. V trimming: 4 bases; J trimming: 5 bases; junction bases outside the gene matches: 13. Germline V gives CDR1 SGDLS, CDR2 YYNGEE. This CDR3 contains 17 residues. The chain's CDR3 is CASSPRGVAGGSETQYF. The CDR3 nucleotides are TGTGCCAGCAGCCCAAGAGGGGTAGCGGGAGGGTCGGAGACCCAGTACTTC.

V and J are TRBV6-5 and TRBJ2-7, with 9 nucleotides matching TRBD1. Looked up from germline, CDR1 is MNHEY and CDR2 is SVGAGI. Trimming removed 6 bases from V and 5 bases from J; junction bases left unmatched: 8. There are 14 residues in the CDR3. The chain's CDR3 is CASSLGTGWDEQYF. The CDR3 DNA sequence: TGTGCCAGCAGCCTAGGGACAGGGTGGGACGAGCAGTACTTC.

This clone was counted between two and nine times. V usage is TRBV5-1 and J usage is TRBJ1-1; no firm D call. This CDR3 is 13 amino acids long. Trimming pared 2 bases from V and 1 base from J, leaving 6 bases between. Germline assignment: CDR1 SGHRS and CDR2 YFSETQ. CDR3 sequence reads: CASSFRPNTEAFF. The CDR3 region has the DNA TGCGCCAGCAGCTTTAGGCCGAACACTGAAGCTTTCTTT.

This clone was observed a handful of times. V gene TRBV30 combines with J gene TRBJ2-3; TRBD2 agrees at 13 bases. CDR1 is GTSNPN, CDR2 SVGIG, per germline (reference sequence). J was trimmed by 1 base and V by 5 bases; bases with no gene match: 6. The CDR3 sequence is 16 residues long. The CDR3 loop reads CAWDRLAGGRTDTQYF. The CDR3 nucleotides are TGTGCCTGGGACAGACTAGCGGGAGGTCGCACAGATACGCAGTATTTT.

V and J are TRBV6-1 and TRBJ2-1; the D is unclear. Per the germline V gene, CDR1 is MNHNS and CDR2 is SASEGT. Trimming stripped 1 base from V and 2 bases from J, with 3 bases between. CDR3 length equals 13 residues. The CDR3 here is CASSEGPYNEQFF. The CDR3 nucleotides read TGTGCCAGCAGTGAAGGGCCCTACAATGAGCAGTTCTTC.

J is TRBJ2-5 and V is TRBV19; D is possibly TRBD1 or TRBD2 (6 bases each). The CDR3 spans 14 residues. V was cut by 3 bases and J by 6 bases, with 14 bases left in between. Germline assignment: CDR1 LNHDA and CDR2 SQIVND (reference sequence). This CDR3 is CASSMVGGQQTQYF. For the CDR3, the DNA is TGTGCCAGTAGTATGGTGGGAGGACAGCAGACCCAGTACTTC.

This clone was picked up one time. The V gene is TRBV6-5, the J gene TRBJ2-7, with D perhaps TRBD2 (6 bases). The V gene's germline CDR1 is MNHEY and CDR2 SVGAGI. The CDR3 spans 13 residues. Trimming took 2 bases from V and 5 from J, leaving 10 bases between them. The CDR3 DNA reads as TGTGCCAGCAGTTACGAGGGACTTCACGAGCAGTACTTC. It specifies CASSYEGLHEQYF.

This clone was found once. The gene calls are TRBV2 and TRBJ1-4, with 7 nucleotides matching TRBD1. The CDR3 is 16 residues long. Germline CDR1 reads SNHLY; CDR2 reads FYNNEI. With V trimmed by 1 base and J by 8 bases, 10 bases remained unmatched. CDR3 sequence: CASSEDFRDRKEKLFF. The CDR3 nucleotides are TGTGCCAGCAGTGAAGACTTCCGGGACAGAAAGGAAAAACTGTTTTTT.